Below are 32 T cell receptor beta chains sequenced from a single sample in a study of blood T cell repertoires in COVID-19 (dated by TCRdb to 2020 to 2021). Libraries came from the immunoSEQ multiplex PCR assay. This immuneACCESS table, as held by TCRdb, lists in-frame sequences with V and J called but not all clones. Of the missing ones, under half trace to an unresolved V gene in checked studies; the others have no known cause. In this sample the table shows approximately 120,000 clones, 75% to 90% of which occur a single time. The biggest ten clones account for around 6.7% of the sample. Input material: peripheral blood. The receptor source for this set is a woman in her forties or fifties with acute or convalescent COVID-19.

In its sample, this clone was seen once. This chain joins TRBV30 and TRBJ1-1; 9 nucleotides line up with TRBD1. Germline V gene sequence: CDR1 GTSNPN, CDR2 SVGIG (reference sequence). CDR3 size: 18 residues. Trimming at V came to 2 bases and at J to 6 bases, leaving 19 bases not matched to a gene. In nucleotides, the CDR3 is TGTGCCTGGAGTCCCTCCCGGGACAGGGAGGTCCTTCGGGCTGAAGCTTTCTTT. It codes for CAWSPSRDREVLRAEAFF. The whole variable domain, filled in from reference TRBV30 and TRBJ1-1, reads SQTIHQWPATLVQPVGSPLSLECTVEGTSNPNLYWYRQAAGRGLQLLFYSVGIGQISSEVPQNLSASRPQDRQFILSSKKLLLSDSGFYLCAWSPSRDREVLRAEAFFGQGTRLTVV.

This sequence joins TRBV2 and TRBJ1-1, with D maybe TRBD1 (6 bases). V gave up 3 bases and J gave up 1 base, with 9 bases separating them. In germline, CDR1 is SNHLY, CDR2 FYNNEI. The CDR3 has 14 residues. Here the CDR3 reads CASSDRGGNTEAFF. The CDR3 region has the DNA TGTGCCAGCAGTGACAGGGGCGGGAACACTGAAGCTTTCTTT.

The rearrangement links TRBV3-1 (or the pseudogene TRBV3-2) to TRBJ2-7; the D is unclear. Trimming took 1 base from V and 6 from J, leaving 4 bases between them. There are 11 residues in the CDR3. Germline CDR1 and CDR2: LGHDT and YNNKEL (reference sequence). The CDR3 protein is CASSQASEQYF. The CDR3 nucleotides are TGTGCCAGCAGCCAAGCGAGCGAGCAGTACTTC.

The chain has TRBV7-2 and TRBJ2-1; TRBD2 matches 9 bases. The germline V gene encodes CDR1 SGHTA and CDR2 FQGNSA. The V gene end was trimmed by 1 base and the J gene end by 10 bases; junction bases not matched to a gene: 5. CDR3 size: 14 residues. The CDR3 bases are TGTGCCAGCAGCTTAGTGTCAGCGGGGGGAGAGCAGTTCTTC. Translating it yields CASSLVSAGGEQFF. Complete variable domain (other parts from reference TRBV7-2 and TRBJ2-1): GAGVSQSPSNKVTEKGKDVELRCDPISGHTALYWYRQSLGQGLEFLIYFQGNSAPDKSGLPSDRFSAERTGGSVSTLTIQRTQQEDSAVYLCASSLVSAGGEQFFGPGTRLTVL.

The V call is TRBV19, the J call TRBJ1-5; D is perhaps TRBD1 (6 bases). Germline V lookup: CDR1 LNHDA, CDR2 SQIVND (reference sequence). This CDR3 is built from 16 residues. V gave up 6 bases and J gave up 0 bases, with 15 bases separating them. The CDR3 DNA reads TGTGCCAGTAGCCTAAACAGGGATCGTAGCAATCAGCCCCAGCATTTT. Encoded protein: CASSLNRDRSNQPQHF.

The genes are TRBV9 and TRBJ2-7; possible D gene TRBD2, 6 bases. Trimming removed 2 bases at V and 3 bases at J, with 12 bases between. This CDR3 comprises 14 residues. The germline gives CDR1 SGDLS, CDR2 YYNGEE. The CDR3 reads CASSVNPGGYEQYF. The CDR3 nucleotides read TGTGCCAGCAGCGTGAACCCCGGGGGCTACGAGCAGTACTTC.

This chain uses TRBV21-1 with TRBJ2-7; no DNA check was done on the table's D call, TRBD1. TRBV21-1 is a known pseudogene. This CDR3 spans 17 amino acids. In nucleotides, the CDR3 is TGTGCCAGCAGCAAAGAAATAGGAGACAGGGGGCGTTACGAGCAGTACTTC. Protein: CASSKEIGDRGRYEQYF.

J is TRBJ1-2 and V is TRBV12-3 or TRBV12-4; D unresolved. Trimming removed 3 bases from V and 4 bases from J, with 3 bases in between. CDR3 length: 11 residues. This CDR3 reads CASSLAYGYTF. In DNA, the CDR3 is TGTGCCAGCAGTTTGGCCTATGGCTACACCTTC.

V and J are TRBV5-4 and TRBJ1-4; D possibly corresponds to TRBD1 (5 bases). The CDR3 has 15 amino acids. V was trimmed by 4 bases and J by 4 bases, leaving 14 bases between them. Germline lookup yields CDR1 SGHNT and CDR2 YYREEE (reference sequence). The chain's CDR3 is CASSVGRGVNEKLFF. The CDR3 coding sequence is TGTGCCAGCAGCGTGGGACGCGGGGTTAATGAAAAACTGTTTTTT.

J is TRBJ1-4 and V is TRBV5-1; 7 nucleotides align to TRBD1. Germline trimming cut 2 bases from V and 8 bases from J; bases unmatched to any gene: 18. The CDR3 has 18 residues. In germline, CDR1 is SGHRS, CDR2 YFSETQ. CDR3 coding DNA: TGCGCCAGCAGCTTATCGTCCCCAAGACAGGGATTAGACGAAAAACTGTTTTTT. Protein product: CASSLSSPRQGLDEKLFF.

The rearrangement joins TRBV18 to TRBJ1-2; 9 nucleotides align to TRBD1. The ends lost 3 bases at V and 6 bases at J; junction bases unmatched: 14. The CDR3 sequence is 17 residues long. Per germline, CDR1 KGHSH and CDR2 LQKENI. CDR3 DNA: TGTGCCAGCTCACCTCCCGTGGGGACAGGGAGGAGTAATGGCTACACCTTC. It yields the protein CASSPPVGTGRSNGYTF.

J is TRBJ1-4 and V is TRBV19; 8 positions agree with TRBD1. The length of the CDR3 is 15 residues. Germline loops: CDR1 LNHDA, CDR2 SQIVND (reference sequence). The junction had 11 bases not matched to a gene; V was cut back by 7 bases and J by 7 bases. CDR3: CASTLTGQGGEKLFF. CDR3 nucleotides: TGTGCCAGTACCTTAACCGGACAGGGCGGTGAAAAACTGTTTTTT.

The J gene is TRBJ1-6, the V gene TRBV5-4, with D possibly TRBD1 on 6 matching bases. CDR3 length equals 16 residues. The germline V gene encodes CDR1 SGHNT and CDR2 YYREEE (reference sequence). V lost 4 bases, J lost 0 bases, and 11 bases lay in between. Here the CDR3 DNA reads TGTGCCAGCAGCCGCCAGGGGAGCTCCTATAATTCACCCCTCCACTTT. Its translation is CASSRQGSSYNSPLHF.

The V and J genes are TRBV6-6 and TRBJ2-5, with 10 bases fitting TRBD1. The junction had 15 bases not matched to a gene; V was cut back by 7 bases and J by 10 bases. This CDR3 spans 15 amino acids. In germline, CDR1 is MNHNY, CDR2 SVGAGI (reference sequence). CDR3 DNA: TGTGCCAGCACCCATGCGCGACAGGGGGCAAGGGACCAGTACTTC. The encoded protein is CASTHARQGARDQYF.

The chain uses TRBV12-5 and TRBJ1-2; D gene unclear. The CDR3 length is 15 residues. Germline V lookup: CDR1 LGHNT, CDR2 FRNRAP. Between the trimmed V and J ends, which lost 7 bases and 7 bases, there was a span of 22 bases. In nucleotides, the CDR3 is TGTGCTAGTGCTGGGTACGCGGGCGTTAACAGTGGCTACACCTTC. Encoded protein: CASAGYAGVNSGYTF.

The V call is TRBV11-2, the J call TRBJ1-1, with 7 bases fitting TRBD1. CDR3 length: 14 amino acids. The V gene's germline CDR1 is SGHAT and CDR2 FQNNGV. V lost 2 bases and J lost 5; bases outside the gene matches: 5. The CDR3 reads CASSLTRQGTEAFF. In DNA, the CDR3 is TGTGCCAGCAGCTTAACTCGACAGGGAACTGAAGCTTTCTTT. The full variable domain, its missing parts supplied by reference TRBV11-2 and TRBJ1-1, is EAGVAQSPRYKIIEKRQSVAFWCNPISGHATLYWYQQILGQGPKLLIQFQNNGVVDDSQLPKDRFSAERLKGVDSTLKIQPAKLEDSAVYLCASSLTRQGTEAFFGQGTRLTVV.

The chain employs TRBV27 and TRBJ1-6; 8 nucleotides align to TRBD1. Germline V gene sequence: CDR1 MNHEY, CDR2 SMNVEV (reference sequence). This CDR3 comprises 18 residues. With V trimmed by 2 bases and J by 0 bases, 6 bases remained unmatched. The chain's CDR3 is CASSLDRGKSSYNSPLHF. In DNA form, the CDR3 reads TGTGCCAGCAGTTTAGACAGGGGAAAGAGCTCCTATAATTCACCCCTCCACTTT.

The chain links TRBV3-1 (or the pseudogene TRBV3-2) to TRBJ1-1, with 11 bases identical to TRBD1. V lost 1 base and J lost 5; bases outside the gene matches: 6. This CDR3 is 16 amino acids long. Germline V CDR1 and CDR2: LGHDT, YNNKEL (reference sequence). The CDR3 loop reads CASSQVGTGGRTEAFF. CDR3 DNA sequence: TGTGCCAGCAGCCAAGTCGGGACAGGGGGACGAACTGAAGCTTTCTTT.

The chain has TRBV7-9 and TRBJ1-1; D is perhaps TRBD1 (5 bases). The germline V gene encodes CDR1 SEHNR and CDR2 FQNEAQ (reference sequence). The length of the CDR3 is 14 residues. Trimming took 7 bases from V and 1 from J, leaving 13 bases between them. CDR3 DNA sequence: TGTGCCAGCACCGTATCTCAGGGGAACACTGAAGCTTTCTTT. This translates into CASTVSQGNTEAFF.

The rearrangement joins TRBV25-1 to TRBJ2-2; 9 bases line up with TRBD1. Germline lookup yields CDR1 MGHDK and CDR2 SYGVNS. V shed 6 bases, J shed 5 bases, and the junction held 10 bases outside the gene matches. The CDR3 runs 16 residues. The CDR3 reads CASREGDRGVTGELFF. The CDR3 DNA sequence: TGTGCCAGCAGAGAAGGAGACAGGGGGGTTACCGGGGAGCTGTTTTTT. The whole variable domain, filled in from reference TRBV25-1 and TRBJ2-2, reads EADIYQTPRYLVIGTGKKITLECSQTMGHDKMYWYQQDPGMELHLIHYSYGVNSTEKGDLSSESTVSRIRTEHFPLTLESARPSHTSQYLCASREGDRGVTGELFFGEGSRLTVL.

The chain links TRBV19 to TRBJ1-1; D is possibly TRBD1 (6 bases). CDR1 is LNHDA and CDR2 is SQIVND in the germline V gene (reference sequence). The CDR3 contains 13 residues. Trimming shortened V by 5 bases and J by 5 bases, and 12 bases separated the two germline ends. This CDR3 is CASSDRWGTEAFF. The DNA for the CDR3 is TGTGCCAGTAGTGACAGGTGGGGAACTGAAGCTTTCTTT. The variable domain in full, completed from reference TRBV19 and TRBJ1-1, reads DGGITQSPKYLFRKEGQNVTLSCEQNLNHDAMYWYRQDPGQGLRLIYYSQIVNDFQKGDIAEGYSVSREKKESFPLTVTSAQKNPTAFYLCASSDRWGTEAFFGQGTRLTVV.

The genes are TRBV15 and TRBJ2-1; 12 nucleotides align to TRBD2. The CDR3 covers 17 residues. Germline values: CDR1 LNHNV, CDR2 YYDKDF (reference sequence). V shed 7 bases and J 9 bases; nucleotides not matched to a gene: 16. In DNA, the CDR3 is TGTGCCACCACCCATCTGGGACTAGCGGGTCGGAACGCTGAGCAGTTCTTC. It yields the protein CATTHLGLAGRNAEQFF.

This clone has just a few counts. The chain couples TRBV5-1 to TRBJ1-3; D is possibly TRBD1 (6 bases). CDR3 size: 16 residues. Deletions cut 2 bases from V and 3 bases from J, with 15 bases between. Looked up from germline, CDR1 is SGHRS and CDR2 is YFSETQ. The CDR3 is CASSFLGASSGNTIYF. CDR3 nucleotides: TGCGCCAGCAGCTTTCTGGGGGCGAGTAGTGGAAACACCATATATTTT.

The CDR3 coding sequence is TGTGCCAGCAGTCCACGAGAAGATGAGGGTCTGAATGAAAAACTGTTTTTT. As protein: CASSPREDEGLNEKLFF. This chain connects TRBV6-6 to TRBJ1-4; D gene ambiguous. Germline V gene sequence: CDR1 MNHNY, CDR2 SVGAGI (reference sequence). The CDR3 consists of 17 residues. Trimming removed 5 bases from V and 5 bases from J, with 21 bases in between.

The chain combines TRBV24-1 with TRBJ1-2, with TRBD1 as a possible D gene (5 bases). From germline, CDR1 is KGHDR and CDR2 SFDVKD. The CDR3 runs 14 residues. Trimming pared 5 bases from V and 4 bases from J, leaving 13 bases between. Written as DNA, the CDR3 is TGTGCCACCAGTGCCCCGACAGCTCCCTATGGCTACACCTTC. The encoded protein is CATSAPTAPYGYTF.

On this clone: Other nucleotide sequences from this sample produce the same CDR3. This rearrangement joins TRBV2 to TRBJ1-3, with 9 bases matching TRBD1. The germline CDR1 and CDR2 sequences are SNHLY and FYNNEI. The CDR3 spans 14 residues. Trimming removed 6 bases from V and 4 bases from J; junction bases left unmatched: 4. The CDR3 is CASRSTGGGNTIYF. The CDR3 DNA reads TGTGCCAGCAGATCGACAGGGGGAGGAAACACCATATATTTT.

V gene TRBV7-8 combines with J gene TRBJ1-1; D gene uncertain. Germline V gene data show CDR1 as SGHVS and CDR2 as FQNEAQ. The CDR3 contains 15 residues. The germline V and J ends were trimmed by 3 bases and 10 bases, with 21 bases remaining between them. The CDR3 here is CASSFSAGVGSRAFF. The DNA for the CDR3 is TGTGCCAGCAGCTTTAGTGCGGGAGTGGGGTCTAGAGCTTTCTTT.

The J gene is TRBJ1-1, the V gene TRBV3-1 (or the pseudogene TRBV3-2), with D maybe TRBD1 (6 bases). The germline gives CDR1 LGHDT, CDR2 YNNKEL (reference sequence). CDR3 size: 15 residues. V was clipped by 3 bases and J by 0 bases, with 11 bases between them. In DNA form, the CDR3 reads TGTGCCAGCAGCCAGAGACGACAGGTGAACACTGAAGCTTTCTTT. This gives the protein CASSQRRQVNTEAFF.

This clone was recorded once. This sequence joins TRBV19 and TRBJ2-7, with TRBD1 identical over 9 bases. V was pared by 4 bases and J by 3 bases, with 7 bases of the junction left unmatched. The CDR3 extends over 15 amino acids. Per germline, CDR1 LNHDA and CDR2 SQIVND (reference sequence). The CDR3 is CASSNPGQGFYEQYF. The CDR3 DNA reads TGTGCCAGTAGTAACCCGGGACAGGGATTCTACGAGCAGTACTTC.

V and J are TRBV3-1 (or the pseudogene TRBV3-2) and TRBJ1-5, with D tentatively TRBD1 (6 bases). Germline V gene data show CDR1 as LGHDT and CDR2 as YNNKEL (reference sequence). The CDR3 loop spans 16 amino acids. Trimming removed 4 bases from V and 5 bases from J, with 18 bases in between. The CDR3 sequence is CASSPGGQPGHQPQHF. The DNA of the CDR3 is TGTGCCAGCAGCCCGGGAGGACAGCCTGGGCATCAGCCCCAGCATTTT.

This sequence joins TRBV2 and TRBJ2-7; perhaps TRBD2 as D (6 bases). V was pared by 8 bases and J by 4 bases, with 18 bases between. Germline V gene lookup returns CDR1 SNHLY and CDR2 FYNNEI. The CDR3 extends over 14 amino acids. The CDR3: CASRRDWSSYEQYF. As DNA, the CDR3 is TGTGCCAGCCGCCGGGACTGGAGCTCTTACGAGCAGTACTTC.

This rearrangement joins TRBV30 to TRBJ1-2, with D perhaps matching TRBD1 (5 bases). Germline lookup yields CDR1 GTSNPN and CDR2 SVGIG (reference sequence). This CDR3 contains 13 residues. The V and J ends lost 0 bases and 2 bases respectively, with 7 bases between them. CDR3 loop: CAWSVQENYGYTF. CDR3 DNA sequence: TGTGCCTGGAGTGTACAGGAAAACTATGGCTACACCTTC. The variable domain in full, with the rest retrieved from reference TRBV30 and TRBJ1-2, is SQTIHQWPATLVQPVGSPLSLECTVEGTSNPNLYWYRQAAGRGLQLLFYSVGIGQISSEVPQNLSASRPQDRQFILSSKKLLLSDSGFYLCAWSVQENYGYTFGSGTRLTVV.